The next 14 T cell receptor beta chains were all read from a single sample in a study of blood T cell repertoires in COVID-19. The method was immunoSEQ multiplex PCR; TCRdb's version includes in-frame clones alone and lacks a portion of them. The repertoire holds 200,000 to 300,000 clones, with around four fifths as singletons. Specimen: peripheral blood. The source of these receptors is a man aged 60 to 69 with acute or convalescent COVID-19.

V is TRBV5-6 and J is TRBJ2-5; 7 bases fit TRBD1. The CDR3 loop spans 13 amino acids. Germline CDR1 is SGHDT and CDR2 is YYEEEE. V lost 0 bases, J lost 9 bases, and 5 bases stayed unmatched. Written as DNA, the CDR3 is TGTGCCAGCAGCTTGGCAGGGGGAAGGGCCCAGTACTTC. Encoded protein: CASSLAGGRAQYF.

Comments on this clone: Distinct nucleotide sequences in the sample also encode this CDR3. The chain couples TRBV7-2 to TRBJ2-1, with D uncertain. Germline CDR1 reads SGHTA; CDR2 reads FQGNSA. Trimming stripped 1 base from V and 9 bases from J, with 7 bases between. The CDR3 covers 12 residues. CDR3: CASSLGRSEQFF. The CDR3 DNA sequence: TGTGCCAGCAGCTTAGGCCGGTCTGAGCAGTTCTTC.

The J gene is TRBJ2-1, the V gene TRBV4-3, with TRBD1 matching 9 bases. The CDR3 covers 15 residues. Per germline, CDR1 LGHNA and CDR2 YSLEER. The V segment lost 4 bases and the J segment 0 bases; nucleotides outside the gene matches: 1. CDR3 residues: CASSRGQGSYNEQFF. The CDR3 bases are TGCGCCAGCAGCCGGGGACAGGGCTCCTACAATGAGCAGTTCTTC.

The V and J genes are TRBV25-1 and TRBJ1-1; 7 nucleotides line up with TRBD1. With V trimmed by 10 bases and J by 1 base, 15 bases remained unmatched. The CDR3 contains 16 residues. Per the germline V gene, CDR1 is MGHDK and CDR2 is SYGVNS. In DNA form, the CDR3 reads TGTGCCACCTCCTTTTTATTGAGACAGGGGAACACTGAAGCTTTCTTT. Protein: CATSFLLRQGNTEAFF.

The CDR3 loop is CASSQSQGRRNEKLFF. DNA for the CDR3: TGCGCCAGCAGCCAATCACAGGGGCGGCGCAATGAAAAACTGTTTTTT. The chain recombines TRBV4-1 with TRBJ1-4; 7 bases agree with TRBD1. Germline loops: CDR1 MGHRA, CDR2 YSYEKL. The CDR3 length is 16 residues. J was trimmed by 5 bases and V by 2 bases; bases with no gene match: 8.

This clone is a singleton in its sample. V is TRBV3-1 (or the pseudogene TRBV3-2) and J is TRBJ1-4, with TRBD1 as a possible D gene (6 bases). Germline CDR1 and CDR2: LGHDT and YNNKEL (reference sequence). The ends were cut back, 2 bases at V and 9 bases at J, with 10 bases in the middle. CDR3 length equals 13 residues. In nucleotides, the CDR3 is TGTGCCAGCAGCCAACTCCAGGGGAAAAAACTGTTTTTT. It codes for CASSQLQGKKLFF.

This chain joins TRBV4-1 and TRBJ1-1; TRBD1 might be the D (6 bases). This CDR3 is 14 amino acids long. V was shortened by 4 bases and J by 1 base, with 10 bases between the two germline ends. Germline values: CDR1 MGHRA, CDR2 YSYEKL. In DNA, the CDR3 is TGCGCCAGCAGCCTGGGACACACGAACACTGAAGCTTTCTTT. This translates into CASSLGHTNTEAFF.

The chain joins TRBV28 to TRBJ1-5; 8 bases map to TRBD1. After removal of 1 base from V and 0 bases from J, the junction contained 5 bases not matched to a gene. In germline, CDR1 is MDHEN, CDR2 SYDVKM. This CDR3 contains 17 residues. CDR3 in DNA: TGTGCCAGCAGTTTATTTCAGGGGGCGAATAGCAATCAGCCCCAGCATTTT. Translation: CASSLFQGANSNQPQHF.

This sequence joins TRBV6-1 and TRBJ2-5; 7 bases match TRBD2. Germline V gene sequence: CDR1 MNHNS, CDR2 SASEGT. V shed 2 bases and J 5 bases; nucleotides not matched to a gene: 14. This CDR3 contains 17 residues. CDR3 amino acids: CASSELALAALEETQYF. The CDR3 nucleotides read TGTGCCAGCAGTGAATTGGCGCTAGCGGCCCTTGAGGAGACCCAGTACTTC.

The chain couples TRBV27 to TRBJ2-1; D possibly corresponds to TRBD1 (6 bases). Germline V lookup: CDR1 MNHEY, CDR2 SMNVEV (reference sequence). Trimming removed 2 bases at V and 3 bases at J, with 8 bases between. The CDR3 runs 14 residues. The chain's CDR3 is CASSLRTDYNEQFF. The CDR3 DNA reads TGTGCCAGCAGTTTAAGGACAGACTACAATGAGCAGTTCTTC.

The V and J genes are TRBV3-1 (or the pseudogene TRBV3-2) and TRBJ1-5, with 7 bases that match TRBD1. CDR1 and CDR2 from the germline V gene are LGHDT and YNNKEL (reference sequence). There are 14 residues in the CDR3. V lost 4 bases and J lost 7; bases outside the gene matches: 7. The CDR3 sequence is CASSPNRGRQPQHF. The CDR3 nucleotides are TGTGCCAGCAGCCCTAACAGGGGTCGGCAGCCCCAGCATTTT.

The V gene is TRBV7-8, the J gene TRBJ1-2; D is unresolved. The CDR3 covers 14 residues. Germline V gene data show CDR1 as SGHVS and CDR2 as FQNEAQ. Trimming stripped 3 bases from V and 0 bases from J, with 8 bases between. The CDR3: CASSLGRSNYGYTF. The DNA of the CDR3 is TGTGCCAGCAGCTTGGGCCGGTCTAACTATGGCTACACCTTC.

This sequence joins TRBV7-2 and TRBJ1-2; 7 bases fit TRBD1. The CDR3 consists of 16 residues. The germline V gene has CDR1 SGHTA and CDR2 FQGNSA. V gave up 5 bases and J gave up 0 bases; unmatched junction bases: 9. The CDR3 bases are TGTGCCAGCAGCAATTACAGGGGCAGAGCTAACTATGGCTACACCTTC. Its translation is CASSNYRGRANYGYTF. The whole variable domain, filled in from reference TRBV7-2 and TRBJ1-2, reads GAGVSQSPSNKVTEKGKDVELRCDPISGHTALYWYRQSLGQGLEFLIYFQGNSAPDKSGLPSDRFSAERTGGSVSTLTIQRTQQEDSAVYLCASSNYRGRANYGYTFGSGTRLTVV.

The chain joins TRBV5-1 to TRBJ1-3; unclear D gene. This CDR3 region has 16 residues. Germline loops: CDR1 SGHRS, CDR2 YFSETQ. Trimming stripped 4 bases from V and 0 bases from J, with 14 bases between. DNA for the CDR3: TGCGCCAGCAGCCCGGCGTTCGGGAGCTCTGGAAACACCATATATTTT. As protein: CASSPAFGSSGNTIYF.